Each of the 11 T cell receptor beta chains below was sequenced from the same sample in a study of OX40 agonist ivuxolimab in advanced cancers. Generated by immunoSEQ multiplex PCR, the TCRdb table keeps only in-frame clones and is missing some. The sample records 85,000 or so clones, approximately 86% being singletons. The input for sequencing was CD4+ or CD8+ T cells sorted from blood, taken in a trial of the OX40 agonist ivuxolimab. The receptor source for this set is an adult with an advanced solid tumor such as melanoma, head and neck, liver or kidney cancer.

This sequence joins TRBV7-2 and TRBJ2-1; D perhaps matches TRBD2 (6 bases). The CDR3 totals 15 residues. With 5 bases removed from V and 2 bases from J, the gap between germline ends came to 13 bases. Germline CDR1 SGHTA, CDR2 FQGNSA. The DNA of the CDR3 is TGTGCCAGCAGCCTTGCGGCGGGAACCTACAATGAGCAGTTCTTC. It encodes CASSLAAGTYNEQFF.

CDR3 region: CASSLTGYEQYF. DNA of the CDR3: TGTGCCAGCAGCTTAACGGGGTACGAGCAGTACTTC. The chain combines TRBV6-6 with TRBJ2-7, with D perhaps matching TRBD2 (5 bases). The CDR3 sequence is 12 residues long. V lost 6 bases and J 4 bases, leaving 10 bases between the germline ends. Germline CDR1 reads MNHNY; CDR2 reads SVGAGI (reference sequence).

The chain combines TRBV15 with TRBJ2-5; TRBD1 is a possible D gene (5 bases). Trimming stripped 2 bases from V and 5 bases from J, with 12 bases between. The germline V gene encodes CDR1 LNHNV and CDR2 YYDKDF (reference sequence). There are 14 residues in the CDR3. The CDR3 here is CATSRNNRKETQYF. The CDR3 coding sequence is TGTGCCACCAGCAGAAACAACAGGAAGGAGACCCAGTACTTC.

The chain joins TRBV5-4 to TRBJ1-1; 8 bases line up with TRBD1. The CDR3 spans 14 residues. J was trimmed by 4 bases and V by 2 bases; bases with no gene match: 4. Per the germline V gene, CDR1 is SGHNT and CDR2 is YYREEE (reference sequence). CDR3 in DNA: TGTGCCAGCAGCTTAGACAGGGGAGCCACTGAAGCTTTCTTT. Protein: CASSLDRGATEAFF.

The chain is built from TRBV28 and TRBJ1-2; D is possibly TRBD1 (6 bases). Trimming removed 7 bases at V and 6 bases at J, with 21 bases between. The germline V gene has CDR1 MDHEN and CDR2 SYDVKM. The CDR3 runs 15 residues. The DNA of the CDR3 is TGTGCCAGCACCCCCTACAGGGAGAGTCCCGATGGCTACACCTTC. This translates into CASTPYRESPDGYTF.

The count of this clone is one. The chain recombines TRBV18 with TRBJ2-7, with D maybe TRBD2 (6 bases). The CDR3 spans 15 residues. CDR1 and CDR2 (germline): KGHSH, LQKENI. Trimming took off 4 bases at V and 2 bases at J, with 15 bases between the two ends. CDR3 protein: CASSLLAVPTYEQYF. CDR3 nucleotides: TGTGCCAGCTCACTGTTAGCGGTACCGACCTACGAGCAGTACTTC.

The chain employs TRBV29-1 and TRBJ1-1, with unresolved D. This CDR3 region has 12 residues. Trimming shortened V by 2 bases and J by 6 bases, and 10 bases separated the two germline ends. Germline lookup yields CDR1 SQVTM and CDR2 ANQGSEA. The CDR3 reads CSVERGMAEAFF. The CDR3 DNA reads as TGCAGCGTTGAACGAGGAATGGCTGAAGCTTTCTTT.

This chain joins TRBV30 and TRBJ1-2; 7 bases match TRBD1. V trimming: 5 bases; J trimming: 2 bases; junction bases outside the gene matches: 2. The CDR3 is made up of 12 amino acids. Per germline, CDR1 GTSNPN and CDR2 SVGIG (reference sequence). This CDR3 is CAWAQGNYGYTF. In DNA form, the CDR3 reads TGTGCCTGGGCACAGGGGAACTATGGCTACACCTTC.

The chain employs TRBV28 and TRBJ1-6; unclear D gene. The V gene's germline CDR1 is MDHEN and CDR2 SYDVKM. The CDR3 spans 12 residues. V lost 4 bases and J lost 9, with 7 bases in between. CDR3 in DNA: TGTGCCAGCAGTTCAGGCGGTTCACCCCTCCACTTT. Its protein is CASSSGGSPLHF.

The chain is built from TRBV7-9 and TRBJ2-5; TRBD1 aligns across 9 bases. The V gene end was trimmed by 5 bases and the J gene end by 2 bases; junction bases not matched to a gene: 3. Germline-derived CDR1 and CDR2 are SEHNR and FQNEAQ (reference sequence). This CDR3 has 14 amino acids. In DNA form, the CDR3 reads TGTGCCAGCAGCGTCGGGACAGGGCAAGAGACCCAGTACTTC. Its translation is CASSVGTGQETQYF.

The rearrangement uses TRBV9 and TRBJ2-5, with D maybe TRBD2 (6 bases). Trimming cost V 3 bases and J 5 bases, with 17 bases left between them. This CDR3 comprises 15 residues. CDR1 SGDLS and CDR2 YYNGEE come from the germline V gene. This CDR3 reads CASSADPLATETQYF. The CDR3 DNA is TGTGCCAGCAGCGCAGACCCACTAGCTACGGAGACCCAGTACTTC.